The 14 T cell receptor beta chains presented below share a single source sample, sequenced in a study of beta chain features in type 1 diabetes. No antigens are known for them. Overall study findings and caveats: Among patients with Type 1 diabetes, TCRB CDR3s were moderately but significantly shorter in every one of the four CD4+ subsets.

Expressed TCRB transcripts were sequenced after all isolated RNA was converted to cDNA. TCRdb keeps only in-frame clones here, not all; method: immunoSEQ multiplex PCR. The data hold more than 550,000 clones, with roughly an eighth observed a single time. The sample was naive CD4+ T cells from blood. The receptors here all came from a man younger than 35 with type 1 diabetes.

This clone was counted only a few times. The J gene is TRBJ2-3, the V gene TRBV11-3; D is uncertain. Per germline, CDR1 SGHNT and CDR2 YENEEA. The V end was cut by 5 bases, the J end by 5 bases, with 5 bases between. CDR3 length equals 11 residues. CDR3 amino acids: CASSVRDTQYF. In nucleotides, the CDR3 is TGTGCCAGCAGCGTGAGAGATACGCAGTATTTT. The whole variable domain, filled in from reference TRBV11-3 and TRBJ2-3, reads EAGVVQSPRYKIIEKKQPVAFWCNPISGHNTLYWYLQNLGQGPELLIRYENEEAVDDSQLPKDRFSAERLKGVDSTLKIQPAELGDSAVYLCASSVRDTQYFGPGTRLTVL.

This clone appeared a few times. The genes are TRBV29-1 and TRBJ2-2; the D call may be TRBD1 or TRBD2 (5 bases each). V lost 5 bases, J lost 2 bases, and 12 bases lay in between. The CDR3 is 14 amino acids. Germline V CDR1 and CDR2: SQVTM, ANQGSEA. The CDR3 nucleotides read TGCAGCGTTAACAGATGGGACAACACCGGGGAGCTGTTTTTT. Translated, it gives CSVNRWDNTGELFF.

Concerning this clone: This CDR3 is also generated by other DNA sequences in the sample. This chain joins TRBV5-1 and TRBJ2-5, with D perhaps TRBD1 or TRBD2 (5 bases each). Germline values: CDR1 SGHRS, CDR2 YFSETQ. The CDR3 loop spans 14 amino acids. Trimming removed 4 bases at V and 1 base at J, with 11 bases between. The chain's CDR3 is CASSHGTVQETQYF. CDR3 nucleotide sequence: TGCGCCAGCAGCCATGGGACGGTCCAAGAGACCCAGTACTTC.

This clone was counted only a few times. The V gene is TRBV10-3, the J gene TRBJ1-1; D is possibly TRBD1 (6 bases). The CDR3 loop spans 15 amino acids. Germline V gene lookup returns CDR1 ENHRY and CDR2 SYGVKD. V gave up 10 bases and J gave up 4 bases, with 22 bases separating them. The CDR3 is CANSYAGGQGTEAFF. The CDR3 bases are TGTGCCAACTCGTACGCTGGGGGGCAGGGCACTGAAGCTTTCTTT.

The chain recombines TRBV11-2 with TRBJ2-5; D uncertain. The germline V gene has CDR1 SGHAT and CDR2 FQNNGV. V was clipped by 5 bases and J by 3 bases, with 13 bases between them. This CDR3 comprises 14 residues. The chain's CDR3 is CASSLDVFEETQYF. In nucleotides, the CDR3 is TGTGCCAGCAGCCTCGACGTATTCGAAGAGACCCAGTACTTC.

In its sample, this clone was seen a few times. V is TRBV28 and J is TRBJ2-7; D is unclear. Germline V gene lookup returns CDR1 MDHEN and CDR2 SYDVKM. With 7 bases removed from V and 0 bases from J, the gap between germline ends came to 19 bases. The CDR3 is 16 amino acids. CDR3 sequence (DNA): TGTGCCAGCACCCTCGTCCCAAATCACGACTCCTACGAGCAGTACTTC. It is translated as CASTLVPNHDSYEQYF.

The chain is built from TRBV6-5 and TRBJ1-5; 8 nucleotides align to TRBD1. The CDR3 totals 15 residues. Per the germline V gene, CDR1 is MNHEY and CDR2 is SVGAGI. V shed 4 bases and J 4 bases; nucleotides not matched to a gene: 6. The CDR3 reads CASSSNGQGNQPQHF. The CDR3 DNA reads TGTGCCAGCAGTTCGAACGGACAGGGTAATCAGCCCCAGCATTTT.

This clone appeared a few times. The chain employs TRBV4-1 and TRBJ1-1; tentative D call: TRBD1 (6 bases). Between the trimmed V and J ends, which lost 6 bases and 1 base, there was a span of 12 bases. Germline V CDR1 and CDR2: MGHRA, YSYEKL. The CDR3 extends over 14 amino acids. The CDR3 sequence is CASRSPGQNTEAFF. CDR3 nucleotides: TGCGCCAGCAGGAGCCCGGGACAGAACACTGAAGCTTTCTTT.

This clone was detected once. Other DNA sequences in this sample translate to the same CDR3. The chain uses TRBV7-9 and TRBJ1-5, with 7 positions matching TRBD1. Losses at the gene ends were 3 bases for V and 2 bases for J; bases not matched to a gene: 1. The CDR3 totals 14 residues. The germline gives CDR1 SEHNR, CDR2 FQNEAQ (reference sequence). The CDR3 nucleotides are TGTGCCAGCAGCTTTGGACAGGGCAATCAGCCCCAGCATTTT. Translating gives CASSFGQGNQPQHF.

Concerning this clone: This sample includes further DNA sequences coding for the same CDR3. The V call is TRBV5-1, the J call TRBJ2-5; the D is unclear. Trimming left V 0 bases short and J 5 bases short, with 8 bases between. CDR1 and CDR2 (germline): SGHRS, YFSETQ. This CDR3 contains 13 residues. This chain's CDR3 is CASSLDSRETQYF. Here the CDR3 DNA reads TGCGCCAGCAGCTTGGATAGCAGGGAGACCCAGTACTTC.

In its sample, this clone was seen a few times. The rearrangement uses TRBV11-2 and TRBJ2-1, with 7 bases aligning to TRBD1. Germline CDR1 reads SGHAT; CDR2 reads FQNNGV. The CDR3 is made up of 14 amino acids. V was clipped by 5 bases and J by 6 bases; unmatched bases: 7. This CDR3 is CASSPQTGANEQFF. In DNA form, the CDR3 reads TGTGCCAGCAGCCCTCAAACAGGGGCCAATGAGCAGTTCTTC.

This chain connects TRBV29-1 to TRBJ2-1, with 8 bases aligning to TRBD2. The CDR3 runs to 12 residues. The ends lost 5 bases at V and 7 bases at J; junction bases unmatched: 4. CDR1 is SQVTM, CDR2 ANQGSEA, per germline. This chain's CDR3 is CSVHPSGNEQFF. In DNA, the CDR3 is TGCAGCGTTCACCCTAGCGGGAATGAGCAGTTCTTC.

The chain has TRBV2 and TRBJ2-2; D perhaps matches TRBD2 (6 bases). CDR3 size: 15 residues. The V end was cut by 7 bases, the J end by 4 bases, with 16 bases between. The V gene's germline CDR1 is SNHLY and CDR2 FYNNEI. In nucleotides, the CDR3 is TGTGCCAGCACTCAGTTGGGACTTAGCACCGGGGAGCTGTTTTTT. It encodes CASTQLGLSTGELFF.

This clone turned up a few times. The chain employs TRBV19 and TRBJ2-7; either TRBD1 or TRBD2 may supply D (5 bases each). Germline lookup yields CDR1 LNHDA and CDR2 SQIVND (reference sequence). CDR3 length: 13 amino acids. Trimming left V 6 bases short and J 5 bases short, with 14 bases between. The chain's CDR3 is CASSRDPRNEQYF. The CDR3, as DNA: TGTGCCAGTAGCCGGGACCCCCGCAACGAGCAGTACTTC.